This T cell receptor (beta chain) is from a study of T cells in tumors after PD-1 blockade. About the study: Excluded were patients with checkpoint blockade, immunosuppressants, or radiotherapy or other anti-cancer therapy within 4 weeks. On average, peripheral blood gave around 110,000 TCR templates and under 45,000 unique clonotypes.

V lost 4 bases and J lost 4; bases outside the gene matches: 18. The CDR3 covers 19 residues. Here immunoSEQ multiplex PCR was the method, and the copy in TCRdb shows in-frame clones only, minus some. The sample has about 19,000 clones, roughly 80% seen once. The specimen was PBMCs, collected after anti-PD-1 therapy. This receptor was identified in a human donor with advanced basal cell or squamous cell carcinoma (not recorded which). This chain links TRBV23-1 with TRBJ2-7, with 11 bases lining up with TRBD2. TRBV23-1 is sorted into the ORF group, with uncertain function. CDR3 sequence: CASSLPKLAGGPFFYEQYF. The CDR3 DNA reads TGCGCCAGCAGTCTCCCGAAGTTAGCGGGAGGGCCCTTTTTTTACGAGCAGTACTTC.